A selection of T cell receptor beta chains follows, all from one sample in a study of technical replicates of blood from a few donors. The repertoire was sequenced with immunoSEQ multiplex PCR; TCRdb's copy has only in-frame clones and lacks some. The sample consists of roughly 70,000 clones, over 85% of them appearing once. Sequenced sample: T cells isolated from PBMCs. The receptors derive from a human donor in good health. Each CDR3 is given with its conserved first and last residue. A D gene is named only where the DNA matches it firmly. Clone size appears in some rows only: once, few, many, or a class for an expanded clone.

TRBD2	-	TRBJ2-1	TRBV5-1	CASSLVSEREYNEQFF	TGCGCCAGCAGCTTGGTTAGCGAGCGGGAGTACAATGAGCAGTTCTTC
TRBD2	-	TRBJ2-7	TRBV30	CAWSVHSGTYEQYF	TGTGCCTGGAGTGTACATAGCGGGACCTACGAGCAGTACTTC
-	-	TRBJ1-1	TRBV19	CASSWGFVTEAFF	TGTGCCAGTAGTTGGGGCTTCGTGACTGAAGCTTTCTTT
-	-	TRBJ1-4	TRBV25-1	CASSEWPGLNEKLFF	TGTGCCAGCAGTGAATGGCCAGGATTAAATGAAAAACTGTTTTTT
-	-	TRBJ1-5	TRBV2	CASSAEDNQPQHF	TGTGCCAGCAGTGCTGAGGATAATCAGCCCCAGCATTTT
-	-	TRBJ2-7	TRBV29-1	CSVEDATSYEQYF	TGCAGCGTTGAAGATGCTACTAGTTACGAGCAGTACTTC
-	-	TRBJ2-7	TRBV19	CASSTGGHTYEQYF	TGTGCCAGTAGTACCGGAGGGCATACCTACGAGCAGTACTTC
-	once	TRBJ2-7	TRBV5-1	CASSLAFRDYEQYF	TGCGCCAGCAGCTTGGCCTTTCGGGACTACGAGCAGTACTTC
TRBD2	-	TRBJ2-2	TRBV6-6	CASSYGRVNTGELFF	TGTGCCAGCAGTTACGGGAGGGTGAACACCGGGGAGCTGTTTTTT
-	-	TRBJ1-1	TRBV30	CACLLGGVNTEAFF	TGTGCCTGTCTACTAGGAGGGGTCAACACTGAAGCTTTCTTT
-	-	TRBJ2-5	TRBV10-3	CAISGDFQETQYF	TGTGCCATCAGTGGGGACTTTCAAGAGACCCAGTACTTC
-	-	TRBJ2-1	TRBV15	CATSTLGGSSYNEQFF	TGTGCCACCAGCACCCTTGGGGGGAGCTCCTACAATGAGCAGTTCTTC